The 11 T cell receptor beta chains presented below share a single source sample, sequenced in a study of PD-1 and CTLA-4 blockade in melanoma. Sequencing used immunoSEQ multiplex PCR; TCRdb keeps in-frame clones, though not all of them. This sample has around 32,000 clones; 85% to 90% occur once, and the top ten carry around 8.5%. The source was CD8+ T cells from peripheral blood, collected before anti-PD-1 treatment. These receptors all stem from a human donor with melanoma.

This clone was recorded only once. The chain has TRBV5-4 and TRBJ2-1, with 8 bases that match TRBD2. The CDR3 contains 16 residues. CDR1 SGHNT and CDR2 YYREEE come from the germline V gene (reference sequence). Trimming removed 6 bases from V and 5 bases from J; junction bases left unmatched: 13. Here the CDR3 DNA reads TGTGCCAGCACCGGGGGTGTGGGGACTAGTGACAATGAGCAGTTCTTC. Protein: CASTGGVGTSDNEQFF. Variable domain in full (rest from reference TRBV5-4 and TRBJ2-1): ETGVTQSPTHLIKTRGQQVTLRCSSQSGHNTVSWYQQALGQGPQFIFQYYREEENGRGNFPPRFSGLQFPNYSSELNVNALELDDSALYLCASTGGVGTSDNEQFFGPGTRLTVL.

The count of this clone is one. V usage is TRBV19 and J usage is TRBJ2-1; no clear D. V gave up 6 bases and J gave up 6 bases, with 12 bases separating them. Germline V gives CDR1 LNHDA, CDR2 SQIVND (reference sequence). CDR3 length equals 13 residues. The CDR3 region is CASSSFLGNEQFF. As DNA, the CDR3 is TGTGCCAGTAGCTCGTTTCTGGGCAATGAGCAGTTCTTC.

This sequence joins TRBV27 and TRBJ2-1; the D is unclear. Germline CDR1 reads MNHEY; CDR2 reads SMNVEV (reference sequence). This CDR3 has 16 residues. With 8 bases removed from V and 0 bases from J, the gap between germline ends came to 17 bases. The chain's CDR3 is CASSGPQRSSYNEQFF. Written as DNA, the CDR3 is TGTGCCAGCTCCGGCCCCCAGAGGAGCTCCTACAATGAGCAGTTCTTC.

The chain combines TRBV19 with TRBJ2-3, with 13 bases fitting TRBD2. The CDR3 runs 15 residues. V lost 5 bases, J lost 9 bases, and 8 bases stayed unmatched. Per the germline V gene, CDR1 is LNHDA and CDR2 is SQIVND (reference sequence). The CDR3 DNA follows: TGTGCCAGTAGTCCCGGACTAGCGGGAGTAGTAACGCAGTATTTT. It is translated as CASSPGLAGVVTQYF.

The V and J genes are TRBV2 and TRBJ2-3; the D is unclear. The CDR3 spans 16 residues. V lost 2 bases, J lost 2 bases, and 14 bases lay in between. CDR1 SNHLY and CDR2 FYNNEI come from the germline V gene. The CDR3 here is CASSENSESVTDTQYF. In DNA, the CDR3 is TGTGCCAGCAGTGAAAATAGTGAAAGCGTCACAGATACGCAGTATTTT. Full variable domain (outside the CDR3, taken from reference TRBV2 and TRBJ2-3): EPEVTQTPSHQVTQMGQEVILRCVPISNHLYFYWYRQILGQKVEFLVSFYNNEISEKSEIFDDQFSVERPDGSNFTLKIRSTKLEDSAMYFCASSENSESVTDTQYFGPGTRLTVL.

CDR3 sequence: CASSFAGEETQYF. The CDR3 DNA reads as TGTGCCAGCAGCTTCGCGGGAGAAGAGACCCAGTACTTC. The chain joins TRBV7-8 to TRBJ2-5, with 7 nucleotides matching TRBD2. Germline-derived CDR1 and CDR2 are SGHVS and FQNEAQ. V dropped 3 bases and J dropped 3; count of bases not matched to a gene: 1. The CDR3 runs to 13 residues.

The rearrangement uses TRBV7-9 and TRBJ1-2; 9 bases fit TRBD1. The CDR3 length is 15 residues. Per the germline V gene, CDR1 is SEHNR and CDR2 is FQNEAQ (reference sequence). Trimming cost V 4 bases and J 6 bases; bases outside gene matches: 9. Here the CDR3 DNA reads TGTGCCAGCAGCTCGGAGCGGACAGGGGTTCATGGCTACACCTTC. This encodes CASSSERTGVHGYTF. Full variable domain (outside the CDR3, taken from reference TRBV7-9 and TRBJ1-2): DTGVSQNPRHKITKRGQNVTFRCDPISEHNRLYWYRQTLGQGPEFLTYFQNEAQLEKSRLLSDRFSAERPKGSFSTLEIQRTEQGDSAMYLCASSSERTGVHGYTFGSGTRLTVV.

The chain has TRBV18 and TRBJ1-4; a weak D match, TRBD1 (6 bases). Trimming removed 5 bases from V and 5 bases from J, with 12 bases in between. CDR1 is KGHSH, CDR2 LQKENI, per germline. The CDR3 sequence is 14 residues long. This CDR3 is CASSTQDRNEKLFF. The CDR3 nucleotides are TGTGCCAGCTCAACACAGGACAGAAATGAAAAACTGTTTTTT.

The chain's CDR3 is CSVESGGSPSYEQYF. In nucleotides, the CDR3 is TGCAGCGTTGAAAGTGGCGGGAGCCCCTCCTACGAGCAGTACTTC. The chain carries TRBV29-1 and TRBJ2-7; TRBD2 aligns across 7 bases. This CDR3 is 15 amino acids long. Germline CDR1 and CDR2: SQVTM and ANQGSEA. With V trimmed by 2 bases and J by 0 bases, 7 bases remained unmatched.

V usage is TRBV11-2 and J usage is TRBJ1-3; the D gene is possibly TRBD1 (5 bases). CDR1 and CDR2 from the germline V gene are SGHAT and FQNNGV. The V end was cut by 0 bases, the J end by 0 bases, with 6 bases between. CDR3 size: 15 residues. The CDR3 DNA is TGTGCCAGCAGCTTAGAAAGGGGCTCTGGAAACACCATATATTTT. Its protein is CASSLERGSGNTIYF. The full variable domain, completed using reference TRBV11-2 and TRBJ1-3, is EAGVAQSPRYKIIEKRQSVAFWCNPISGHATLYWYQQILGQGPKLLIQFQNNGVVDDSQLPKDRFSAERLKGVDSTLKIQPAKLEDSAVYLCASSLERGSGNTIYFGEGSWLTVV.

This clone was recorded once. The chain is built from TRBV10-3 and TRBJ1-2; 9 nucleotides match TRBD1. Germline V gene data show CDR1 as ENHRY and CDR2 as SYGVKD. Trimming cost V 5 bases and J 8 bases; bases outside gene matches: 9. The CDR3 has 14 amino acids. The CDR3 is CAISTTGGTKGYTF. The CDR3 DNA reads as TGTGCCATCAGTACTACAGGGGGCACTAAGGGCTACACCTTC.